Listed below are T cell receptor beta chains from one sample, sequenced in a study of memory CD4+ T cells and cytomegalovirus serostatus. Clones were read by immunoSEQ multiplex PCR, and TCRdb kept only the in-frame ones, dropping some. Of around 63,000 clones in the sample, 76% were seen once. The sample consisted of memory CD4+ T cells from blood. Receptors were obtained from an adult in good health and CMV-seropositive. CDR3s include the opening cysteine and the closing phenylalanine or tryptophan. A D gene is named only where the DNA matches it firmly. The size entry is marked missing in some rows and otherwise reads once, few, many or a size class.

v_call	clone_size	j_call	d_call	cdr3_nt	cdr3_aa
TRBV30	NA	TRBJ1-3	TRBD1	TGTGCCTGGAGTGTTGACGGGACAGATTCTGGAAACACCATATATTTT	CAWSVDGTDSGNTIYF
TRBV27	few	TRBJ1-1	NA	TGTGCCAGCAGTCCATCCCCGAAGCAGGGTATAGGGATCGCTGAAGCTTTCTTT	CASSPSPKQGIGIAEAFF
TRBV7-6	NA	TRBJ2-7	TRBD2	TGTGCCAGCAGCCTACTAGCGGGAGATCGGTACGAGCAGTACTTC	CASSLLAGDRYEQYF
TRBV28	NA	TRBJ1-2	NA	TGTGCCAGCCTCTACTCCCAGGGGTATGGCTACACCTTC	CASLYSQGYGYTF
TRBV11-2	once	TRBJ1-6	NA	TGTGCCAGCAGTTTGAGGTATAATTCACCCCTCCACTTT	CASSLRYNSPLHF
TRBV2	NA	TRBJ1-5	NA	TGTGCCAGCAGTGAGTCCGAGTTTGATAGCAATCAGCCCCAGCATTTT	CASSESEFDSNQPQHF
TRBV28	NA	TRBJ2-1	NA	TGTGCCAGCAGTATCCTGGGGGAGAATGAGCAGTTCTTC	CASSILGENEQFF
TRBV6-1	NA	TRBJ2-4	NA	TGTGCCAGCAGTGAAAAATGGGGACAAGGGCACATTCAGTACTTC	CASSEKWGQGHIQYF
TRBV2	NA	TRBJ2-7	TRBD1	TGTGCCAGCAACCGGGGACAGGGCGGCGAGCAGTACTTC	CASNRGQGGEQYF
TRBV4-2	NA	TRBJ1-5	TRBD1	TGTGCCAGCAGCCAACAAGGGGGCGCGGATACCCTGCCCCAGCATTTT	CASSQQGGADTLPQHF
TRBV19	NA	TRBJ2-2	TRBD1	TGTGCCAGTAGTCCCCGGGACAGGGCGAACACCGGGGAGCTGTTTTTT	CASSPRDRANTGELFF
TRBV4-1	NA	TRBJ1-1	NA	TGCGCCAGCAGCCCAGGCTATGGGGACACTGAAGCTTTCTTT	CASSPGYGDTEAFF
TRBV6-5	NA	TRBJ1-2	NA	TGTGCCGCTCGAGAGGGAGAGTATGGCTACACCTTC	CAAREGEYGYTF
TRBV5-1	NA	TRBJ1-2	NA	TGCGCCAGCAGCTCCCAACAGGGATTAAGTTTTGGCTACACCTTC	CASSSQQGLSFGYTF
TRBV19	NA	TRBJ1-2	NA	TGTGCCAGTAGTGCGGGCTATTCAGCTAACTATGGCTACACCTTC	CASSAGYSANYGYTF
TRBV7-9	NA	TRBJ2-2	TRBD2	TGTGCCAGCACCCCCTTTGCGGGAGATATCGCCGGGGAGCTGTTTTTT	CASTPFAGDIAGELFF
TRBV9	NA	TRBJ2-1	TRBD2	TGTGCCAGCAGCGTAGAAAGCGGGAACTCCTACAATGAGCAGTTCTTC	CASSVESGNSYNEQFF
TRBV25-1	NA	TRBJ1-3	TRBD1	TGTGCCAGCAGTGGCATAACAGGGGGCCCTGGAAACACCATATATTTT	CASSGITGGPGNTIYF
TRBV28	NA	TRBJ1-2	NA	TGTGCCAGCAGTTTTCGGACCGAGTATGGCTACACCTTC	CASSFRTEYGYTF
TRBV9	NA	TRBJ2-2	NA	TGTGCCAGCAGCGTCAGCGTGAACACCGGGGAGCTGTTTTTT	CASSVSVNTGELFF
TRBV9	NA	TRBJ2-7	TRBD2	TGTGCCAGCAGCCCCTCGAGCGGGAGCCTCGACGAGCAGTACTTC	CASSPSSGSLDEQYF
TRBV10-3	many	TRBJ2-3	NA	TGTGCCATCAGGGCCGGAGGGGCAGATACGCAGTATTTT	CAIRAGGADTQYF
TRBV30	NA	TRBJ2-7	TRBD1	TGTGCCTGGAGTACCCTAAAGGGGGCTTACGAGCAGTACTTC	CAWSTLKGAYEQYF
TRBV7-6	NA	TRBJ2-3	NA	TGTGCCAGCAGCTTACCCGGGGCAGATACGCAGTATTTT	CASSLPGADTQYF
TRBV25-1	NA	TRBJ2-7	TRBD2	TGTGCCAGCACCTTTACTAGCGGGGGGAGATACGAGCAGTACTTC	CASTFTSGGRYEQYF
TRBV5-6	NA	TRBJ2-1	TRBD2	TGTGCCAGCAGCTCCCGACTAGCGGGGGGACTCGATGAGCAGTTCTTC	CASSSRLAGGLDEQFF
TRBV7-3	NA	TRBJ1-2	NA	TGTGCCAGCAGCTTAAACCCAGGGAAGGACTACACCTTC	CASSLNPGKDYTF
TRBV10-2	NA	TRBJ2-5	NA	TGCGCCACCTTACGGGGGGCCCAAGAGACCCAGTACTTC	CATLRGAQETQYF
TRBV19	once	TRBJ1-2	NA	TGTGCCAGTAGTACGGGGCGTGGCTACACCTTC	CASSTGRGYTF
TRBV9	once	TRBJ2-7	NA	TGTGCCAGCAGCGTCTCCCCCGGGACCGAGTACGAGCAGTACTTC	CASSVSPGTEYEQYF
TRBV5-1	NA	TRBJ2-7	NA	TGCGCCAGCAGCTTGGAAGGCCGCTACGAGCAGTACTTC	CASSLEGRYEQYF
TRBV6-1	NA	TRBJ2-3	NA	TGTGCCAGCAGTGAATTCAGGGGTGAGGCGCAGTATTTT	CASSEFRGEAQYF
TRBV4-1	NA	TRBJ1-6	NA	TGCGCCAGCAGCCCAGGGGCCGCTTATAATTCACCCCTCCACTTT	CASSPGAAYNSPLHF